A selection of T cell receptor beta chains follows, all from one sample in a study of blood T cell repertoires in COVID-19. The method was immunoSEQ multiplex PCR; TCRdb's version includes in-frame clones alone and lacks a portion of them. The sample yields 95,000 to 100,000 clones, about four fifths seen once. The sample consisted of peripheral blood. The receptors shown here come from a woman older than 75 with active or convalescent COVID-19. CDR3s include the opening cysteine and the closing phenylalanine or tryptophan. Each record gives: J gene, V gene, D gene, CDR3 protein. The D gene is left open where the match is weak.

TRBJ1-4 TRBV5-1 . CASSPLTTSNEKLFF
TRBJ2-1 TRBV15 . CATSRDAVGEQFF
TRBJ1-4 TRBV27 TRBD1 CASSTRQGAGEKLFF
TRBJ1-2 TRBV2 . CASSPQGWVYGYTF
TRBJ1-2 TRBV10-3 TRBD1 CAINPGQDYGYTF
TRBJ1-6 TRBV5-1 . CASSSGLDLSPLHF
TRBJ2-4 TRBV5-6 TRBD1 CASGLRGQATKNIQYF
TRBJ1-4 TRBV5-1 TRBD1 CASSLGLTGDAANEKLFF
TRBJ2-7 TRBV6-2/TRBV6-3 . CASSYGAGRFVYEQYF
TRBJ2-7 TRBV4-1 TRBD1 CASSQDQTGLEQYF